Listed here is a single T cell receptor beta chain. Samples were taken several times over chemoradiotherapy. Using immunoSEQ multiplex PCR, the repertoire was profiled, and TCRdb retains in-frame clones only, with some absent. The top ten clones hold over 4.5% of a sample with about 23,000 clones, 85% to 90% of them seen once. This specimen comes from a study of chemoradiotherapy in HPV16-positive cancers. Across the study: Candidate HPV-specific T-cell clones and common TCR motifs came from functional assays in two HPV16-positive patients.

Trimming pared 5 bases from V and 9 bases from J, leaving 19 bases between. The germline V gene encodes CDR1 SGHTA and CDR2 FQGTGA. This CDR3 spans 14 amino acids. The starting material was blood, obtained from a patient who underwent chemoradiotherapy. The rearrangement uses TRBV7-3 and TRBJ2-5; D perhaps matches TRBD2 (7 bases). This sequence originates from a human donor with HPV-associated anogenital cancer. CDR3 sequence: CASSNKQGGGPQYF. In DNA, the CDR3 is TGTGCCAGCAGCAACAAACAGGGAGGGGGGCCCCAGTACTTC.